The rows below give T cell receptor beta chains drawn from one sample of a study of T cell responses to AZD1222 COVID-19 vaccine. Method: immunoSEQ multiplex PCR; TCRdb's copy keeps in-frame clones and lacks some. Counted here are tens of thousands of clones, around 89% occurring once; the ten biggest clones make up 30% to 35%. Source: peripheral blood, taken on day 0 of AZD1222 vaccination. Source of these receptors: an adult in good health. CDR3s include the opening cysteine and the closing phenylalanine or tryptophan. Each record gives: D gene, V gene, clone size, J gene, CDR3 DNA, CDR3 protein. D genes are given only for firm matches. Size tells how often a clone was seen (once, few, many) or the class of an expanded clone, and some rows leave it out.

d_gene: -; v_gene: TRBV6-2/TRBV6-3; abundance: -; j_gene: TRBJ2-5; CDR3nt: TGTGCCAGCAGTTTCGACAGGAGAAAGACCCAGTACTTC; CDR3aa: CASSFDRRKTQYF
d_gene: TRBD2; v_gene: TRBV5-6; abundance: -; j_gene: TRBJ2-1; CDR3nt: TGTGCCAGCAGCTTGGAACCGGGACTAGCATGGGGTGAGCAGTTCTTC; CDR3aa: CASSLEPGLAWGEQFF
d_gene: TRBD1; v_gene: TRBV3-1/TRBV3-2; abundance: -; j_gene: TRBJ2-5; CDR3nt: TGTGCCAGCAGCTTAGGTGGGACAGGGGACCAAGAGACCCAGTACTTC; CDR3aa: CASSLGGTGDQETQYF
d_gene: -; v_gene: TRBV5-5; abundance: -; j_gene: TRBJ1-5; CDR3nt: TGTGCCAGCAGCTTGGTGGGAGTCGGCAATCAGCCCCAGCATTTT; CDR3aa: CASSLVGVGNQPQHF
d_gene: TRBD2; v_gene: TRBV25-1; abundance: -; j_gene: TRBJ2-1; CDR3nt: TGTGCCAGCAGTGATTTTCGAAGTAGCGGGGATTACAATGAGCAGTTCTTC; CDR3aa: CASSDFRSSGDYNEQFF
d_gene: -; v_gene: TRBV6-2/TRBV6-3; abundance: -; j_gene: TRBJ2-3; CDR3nt: TGTGCCAGCAGTTACTCAGAAGCTACAGATACGCAGTATTTT; CDR3aa: CASSYSEATDTQYF
d_gene: -; v_gene: TRBV7-2; abundance: few; j_gene: TRBJ2-1; CDR3nt: TGTGCCAGCAGCTTGGGTCCGGGGGGCGATGAGCAGTTCTTC; CDR3aa: CASSLGPGGDEQFF
d_gene: TRBD1; v_gene: TRBV5-1; abundance: few; j_gene: TRBJ2-7; CDR3nt: TGCGCCAGCAGTCCTGACAGGGACAACGAGCAGTACTTC; CDR3aa: CASSPDRDNEQYF
d_gene: TRBD1; v_gene: TRBV3-1/TRBV3-2; abundance: -; j_gene: TRBJ2-5; CDR3nt: TGTGCCAGCAGCCGTCGACAGGGAGTGTACCAAGAGACCCAGTACTTC; CDR3aa: CASSRRQGVYQETQYF
d_gene: -; v_gene: TRBV4-1; abundance: -; j_gene: TRBJ1-6; CDR3nt: TGCGCCAGCAGCCCCTTGGGGCTAGCCCATTCACCCCTCCACTTT; CDR3aa: CASSPLGLAHSPLHF
d_gene: -; v_gene: TRBV28; abundance: -; j_gene: TRBJ2-5; CDR3nt: TGTGCCAGCAGCCCTCTTGCAGGGGCCCAAGAGACCCAGTACTTC; CDR3aa: CASSPLAGAQETQYF
d_gene: -; v_gene: TRBV6-5; abundance: once; j_gene: TRBJ2-7; CDR3nt: TGTGCCAGCTCACGGGCAGGGGAAGCCTACGAGCAGTACTTC; CDR3aa: CASSRAGEAYEQYF
d_gene: -; v_gene: TRBV12-5; abundance: -; j_gene: TRBJ2-7; CDR3nt: TGTGCTAGTGGTTTTATCGACCCCGGGTCCTACGAGCAGTACTTC; CDR3aa: CASGFIDPGSYEQYF
d_gene: -; v_gene: TRBV19; abundance: -; j_gene: TRBJ2-3; CDR3nt: TGTGCCACCGCGGTTGGGGGGTCTCGCACAGATACGCAGTATTTT; CDR3aa: CATAVGGSRTDTQYF
d_gene: -; v_gene: TRBV9; abundance: -; j_gene: TRBJ1-5; CDR3nt: TGTGCCAGCCCCGGGATAACGGGGCAGCCCCAGCATTTT; CDR3aa: CASPGITGQPQHF
d_gene: -; v_gene: TRBV2; abundance: -; j_gene: TRBJ1-2; CDR3nt: TGTGCCAGCAACTCGGACGGCCTCTATGGCTACACCTTC; CDR3aa: CASNSDGLYGYTF
d_gene: TRBD2; v_gene: TRBV5-1; abundance: -; j_gene: TRBJ2-1; CDR3nt: TGCGCCAGCAGCTTGAGCGCTAGCGGGCCTTACAATGAGCAGTTCTTC; CDR3aa: CASSLSASGPYNEQFF
d_gene: -; v_gene: TRBV10-1; abundance: -; j_gene: TRBJ2-5; CDR3nt: TGCGCCAGCAGTGAGGTAGGACAGCAAGAGACCCAGTACTTC; CDR3aa: CASSEVGQQETQYF
d_gene: -; v_gene: TRBV6-4; abundance: -; j_gene: TRBJ1-3; CDR3nt: TGTGCCAGCAGCCCTGGGGGGGCGGACGGAAACACCATATATTTT; CDR3aa: CASSPGGADGNTIYF
d_gene: -; v_gene: TRBV7-6; abundance: -; j_gene: TRBJ1-3; CDR3nt: TGTGCCAGCAGCTTAGATTCCGGGGGTGGAAACACCATATATTTT; CDR3aa: CASSLDSGGGNTIYF
d_gene: TRBD1; v_gene: TRBV7-9; abundance: few; j_gene: TRBJ1-5; CDR3nt: TGTGCCAGCAGCCTCGACAGGGGCAATCAGCCCCAGCATTTT; CDR3aa: CASSLDRGNQPQHF
d_gene: -; v_gene: TRBV11-2; abundance: once; j_gene: TRBJ2-7; CDR3nt: TGTGCCAGCAGCCGTGGAAGCTCCTACGAGCAGTACTTC; CDR3aa: CASSRGSSYEQYF
d_gene: TRBD1; v_gene: TRBV7-2; abundance: -; j_gene: TRBJ1-3; CDR3nt: TGTGCCAGCAGCTTAGACAGGGGTAGTGGAAACACCATATATTTT; CDR3aa: CASSLDRGSGNTIYF
d_gene: -; v_gene: TRBV6-6; abundance: -; j_gene: TRBJ1-2; CDR3nt: TGTGCGATACAGGGAACGAATGGCTACACCTTC; CDR3aa: CAIQGTNGYTF
d_gene: -; v_gene: TRBV18; abundance: once; j_gene: TRBJ2-3; CDR3nt: TGTGCCAGCTCAGAAGTTGGACAGACTTTACAGTATTTT; CDR3aa: CASSEVGQTLQYF
d_gene: -; v_gene: TRBV4-2; abundance: -; j_gene: TRBJ2-1; CDR3nt: TGTGCCAGCAGCCAAGAATCGGTAGTGATCAATGAGCAGTTCTTC; CDR3aa: CASSQESVVINEQFF
d_gene: -; v_gene: TRBV18; abundance: -; j_gene: TRBJ1-5; CDR3nt: TGTGCCAGCTCACCGGACAAGGACTGGGCTAGCAATCAGCCCCAGCATTTT; CDR3aa: CASSPDKDWASNQPQHF
d_gene: TRBD1; v_gene: TRBV12-3/TRBV12-4; abundance: -; j_gene: TRBJ1-2; CDR3nt: TGTGCCAGCAGTTTGACAGGGGGGTCTGGCTACACCTTC; CDR3aa: CASSLTGGSGYTF
d_gene: TRBD2; v_gene: TRBV9; abundance: -; j_gene: TRBJ2-5; CDR3nt: TGTGCCAGCACCCCAGCGGGAGTCCCGGGGGAGACCCAGTACTTC; CDR3aa: CASTPAGVPGETQYF
d_gene: -; v_gene: TRBV6-1; abundance: -; j_gene: TRBJ1-4; CDR3nt: TGTGCCAGCAGTGCCCCCCCGGGGAGACCTAATGAAAAACTGTTTTTT; CDR3aa: CASSAPPGRPNEKLFF
d_gene: -; v_gene: TRBV6-5; abundance: once; j_gene: TRBJ1-6; CDR3nt: TGTGCCAGCAGTTATAGGGACAATAATTCACCCCTCCACTTT; CDR3aa: CASSYRDNNSPLHF
d_gene: -; v_gene: TRBV6-5; abundance: once; j_gene: TRBJ2-5; CDR3nt: TGTGCCAGCAGTTACTCACCCCTGTCACAAGAGACCCAGTACTTC; CDR3aa: CASSYSPLSQETQYF